The 10 T cell receptor beta chains given below trace back to one sample, sequenced in a study of Ad26.COV2.S vaccination and SARS-CoV-2 variants (dated by TCRdb to the early 2020s). Read against the paper, the sample's treatment or condition label means: around 19 received Ad26.COV2.S at low or high dose, single or two shots; roughly five received placebo; per-sample allocation not given. For vaccine and placebo recipients, the sequenced repertoires came from samples collected on day 63 after the first injection. Library construction relied on the immunoSEQ multiplex PCR assay. The source is immuneACCESS, and TCRdb retained only in-frame sequences with V and J called. Part of the clones is not carried over; for the studies checked, unresolved V genes explain less than half of this, and the remainder is unexplained. This sample gives hundreds of thousands of clones in total; around 90% of them show up just once. The top ten clones comprise over 1.3% of the sample.

This material consisted of peripheral blood, taken in a trial of Ad26.COV2.S vaccine versus placebo. Receptors originate from a person aged 18-60 years who received the Ad26.COV2.S COVID-19 vaccine or a placebo.

The CDR3 region is CASSEGTGVTKNIQYF. CDR3 DNA sequence: TGTGCCAGCAGTGAAGGGACTGGTGTGACCAAAAACATTCAGTACTTC. The chain is built from TRBV25-1 and TRBJ2-4; TRBD2 is a possible D gene (6 bases). The ends were cut back, 2 bases at V and 2 bases at J, with 13 bases in the middle. The length of the CDR3 is 16 residues. The germline CDR1 and CDR2 sequences are MGHDK and SYGVNS.

V gene TRBV10-1 combines with J gene TRBJ2-3; the D gene could be TRBD1 or TRBD2 (5 bases each). Trimming cost V 3 bases and J 1 base, with 11 bases left between them. The germline V gene encodes CDR1 WNHNN and CDR2 SYGVQD (reference sequence). This CDR3 is built from 15 residues. This CDR3 is CASSDRGRGTDTQYF. Written as DNA, the CDR3 is TGCGCCAGCAGTGATAGGGGACGAGGCACAGATACGCAGTATTTT.

The gene calls are TRBV9 and TRBJ2-5; 11 nucleotides agree with TRBD2. With 4 bases clipped from V and 1 base from J, the junction kept 6 bases outside the gene matches. The CDR3 spans 16 residues. The V gene's germline CDR1 is SGDLS and CDR2 YYNGEE. The CDR3 loop is CASSRRLAGTQETQYF. The CDR3 DNA follows: TGTGCCAGCAGCAGACGACTAGCGGGGACCCAAGAGACCCAGTACTTC.

The V call is TRBV18, the J call TRBJ1-2; D gene unclear. V gave up 2 bases and J gave up 7 bases, with 14 bases separating them. The CDR3 has 14 residues. Germline V gene sequence: CDR1 KGHSH, CDR2 LQKENI. In DNA form, the CDR3 reads TGTGCCAGCTCACCAAACCAACAGATTTCTGGCTACACCTTC. This gives the protein CASSPNQQISGYTF.

The rearrangement links TRBV27 to TRBJ2-3; 12 bases are a match to TRBD1. Trimming cost V 1 base and J 4 bases; bases outside gene matches: 6. Looked up from germline, CDR1 is MNHEY and CDR2 is SMNVEV (reference sequence). The CDR3 is 17 residues long. The CDR3 spells CASSLYGGQGASDTQYF. CDR3 nucleotide sequence: TGTGCCAGCAGTTTATATGGGGGACAGGGGGCTTCAGATACGCAGTATTTT.

A few counts support this clone. The V gene is TRBV6-6, the J gene TRBJ1-1; TRBD1 matches at 7 bases. The V segment lost 6 bases and the J segment 1 base; nucleotides outside the gene matches: 5. CDR1 is MNHNY and CDR2 is SVGAGI in the germline V gene (reference sequence). This CDR3 has 14 amino acids. Here the CDR3 reads CASSRGQKNTEAFF. The CDR3 region has the DNA TGTGCCAGCAGCCGGGGACAGAAGAACACTGAAGCTTTCTTT.

V usage is TRBV12-5 and J usage is TRBJ1-4; TRBD1 aligns across 9 bases. The CDR3 runs 15 residues. The germline V gene encodes CDR1 LGHNT and CDR2 FRNRAP. The CDR3 here is CGRGQGSATNEKLFF. The CDR3 DNA reads as TGTGGGCGTGGACAGGGGTCAGCAACTAATGAAAAACTGTTTTTT.

The chain combines TRBV6-5 with TRBJ2-7, with D perhaps matching TRBD2 (5 bases). Germline loops: CDR1 MNHEY, CDR2 SVGAGI. The CDR3 is made up of 13 amino acids. Trimming stripped 2 bases from V and 6 bases from J, with 11 bases between. The CDR3 bases are TGTGCCAGCAGTTACAGCGGCCCTACCGAGCAGTACTTC. Its protein product is CASSYSGPTEQYF.

The chain employs TRBV3-1 (or the pseudogene TRBV3-2) and TRBJ1-3, with 9 bases matching TRBD1. Germline CDR1 reads LGHDT; CDR2 reads YNNKEL (reference sequence). After removal of 4 bases from V and 3 bases from J, the junction contained 7 bases not matched to a gene. The CDR3 has 16 residues. The CDR3 loop is CASSRDTGGGGNTIYF. As DNA, the CDR3 is TGTGCCAGCAGCCGGGACACAGGGGGCGGTGGAAACACCATATATTTT.

About this clone: The same CDR3 also results from other DNA sequences found in this sample. The chain is built from TRBV19 and TRBJ1-3, with D perhaps TRBD1 (6 bases). The germline gives CDR1 LNHDA, CDR2 SQIVND (reference sequence). V dropped 7 bases and J dropped 4 bases, with 14 bases sitting between them. This CDR3 contains 14 residues. The CDR3: CASTPGTSGNTIYF. The DNA of the CDR3 is TGTGCCAGTACCCCCGGGACAAGCGGAAACACCATATATTTT. Using reference TRBV19 and TRBJ1-3 for the parts outside the CDR3, the full variable domain is DGGITQSPKYLFRKEGQNVTLSCEQNLNHDAMYWYRQDPGQGLRLIYYSQIVNDFQKGDIAEGYSVSREKKESFPLTVTSAQKNPTAFYLCASTPGTSGNTIYFGEGSWLTVV.